These 5 T cell receptor beta chains originate from one sample sequenced in a study of CD8 T cells in Susac syndrome. The RNA input was roughly 0.45 to 1 ug, and it was reverse transcribed with random hexamers. TCRdb redid the calling of the immunoSEQ multiplex PCR reads with MiXCR, one entry per CDR3 protein. This sample has approximately 71,000 distinct CDR3 sequences, with 96% found just once. The sequenced sample was CD4+ T cells from PBMCs. The receptor set was obtained from a human donor with multiple sclerosis.

This clonotype was detected only once. The chain combines TRBV15 with TRBJ2-7; D gene ambiguous. CDR3 length: 14 amino acids. The germline V gene has CDR1 LNHNV and CDR2 YYDKDF (reference sequence). Trimming removed 0 bases at V and 0 bases at J, with 6 bases between. The CDR3 loop is CATSREQLSYEQYF. The CDR3 nucleotides read TGTGCCACCAGCAGAGAACAGCTCTCCTACGAGCAGTACTTC.

The V and J genes are TRBV5-1 and TRBJ2-7, with D perhaps matching TRBD1 (6 bases). V was cut by 4 bases and J by 3 bases, with 11 bases left in between. This CDR3 contains 13 residues. Germline CDR1 and CDR2: SGHRS and YFSETQ. The CDR3 coding sequence is TGCGCCAGCAGCATACAACAGGGCTACGAGCAGTACTTC. This codes for CASSIQQGYEQYF. Variable domain in full (rest from reference TRBV5-1 and TRBJ2-7): KAGVTQTPRYLIKTRGQQVTLSCSPISGHRSVSWYQQTPGQGLQFLFEYFSETQRNKGNFPGRFSGRQFSNSRSEMNVSTLELGDSALYLCASSIQQGYEQYFGPGTRLTVT.

The chain combines TRBV20-1 with TRBJ2-7, with a possible D match to TRBD1 (5 bases). The CDR3 has 11 residues. Trimming took 6 bases from V and 4 from J, leaving 10 bases between them. Germline lookup yields CDR1 DFQATT and CDR2 SNEGSKA (reference sequence). The CDR3 DNA sequence: TGCAGTGCGTTGGGGCGGTACGAGCAGTACTTC. Translated, it gives CSALGRYEQYF.

V gene TRBV29-1 combines with J gene TRBJ2-3; perhaps TRBD1 as D (5 bases). Trimming shortened V by 7 bases and J by 1 base, and 12 bases separated the two germline ends. Germline V CDR1 and CDR2: SQVTM, ANQGSEA. The CDR3 covers 13 residues. The CDR3 nucleotides read TGCAGCGCCCAGGACACTGGCACAGATACGCAGTATTTT. It specifies CSAQDTGTDTQYF.

The gene calls are TRBV5-1 and TRBJ2-3; D tentatively reads TRBD1 or TRBD2 (5 bases each). CDR3 length: 15 amino acids. CDR1 and CDR2 from the germline V gene are SGHRS and YFSETQ. Trimming took off 3 bases at V and 4 bases at J, with 15 bases between the two ends. The CDR3 coding sequence is TGCGCCAGCAGCTCGCAGGGTTACGGGGCAGATACGCAGTATTTT. This translates into CASSSQGYGADTQYF.